In its sample, the clone carrying this T cell receptor (beta chain) was seen a few times. Germline V gene data show CDR1 as SGDLS and CDR2 as YYNGEE. The CDR3 totals 15 residues. The junction had 9 bases not matched to a gene; V was cut back by 0 bases and J by 13 bases. This sample is drawn from a study of identical twins. Via MiXCR, TCRdb re-called the 5' RACE reads, giving one row per CDR3 protein. The sample has fewer than 900,000 distinct CDR3 sequences, about 20% seen once. This same sample was also part of a study on T cells expressing NK-cell markers. From that report: These clonotypes also led the CD3+CD56-NKG2C+ fraction in a handful of donors.

This chain joins TRBV9 and TRBJ1-4; 10 nucleotides line up with TRBD1. Sample: PBMCs. This receptor was identified in a woman aged 18-30 years in good health. The CDR3 DNA is TGTGCCAGCAGCGTAGGTGGGACAGGGGCTCCGAGACTGTTTTTT. Protein product: CASSVGGTGAPRLFF.